The entry that follows covers one T cell receptor beta chain sequence. Its antigen is still unknown. The sample originates from a study of shared clonotypes between healthy human individuals. The protocol was immunoSEQ multiplex PCR, while the TCRdb copy is restricted to in-frame clones and leaves out a portion. The table lists about 730,000 clones, over 60% of them singletons. Study-level findings and limits: Naive CD4 clonotype sharing across a handful of donors was 5% to 6%. The study drew on few donors, limiting represented genetic and exposure-history diversity.

This CDR3 has 15 residues. Germline-derived CDR1 and CDR2 are SGHTA and FQGTGA. V was pared by 5 bases and J by 2 bases, with 13 bases between. The chain is built from TRBV7-3 and TRBJ2-1; D is tentatively TRBD1 or TRBD2 (5 bases each). Source material: memory CD4+ T cells sorted from blood. This sample's subset: CD45RA-negative fraction. The source of this sequence is a woman aged 25 to 39 in good health. For the CDR3, the DNA is TGTGCCAGCAGCGCCCCCCGGGGACCCTACAATGAGCAGTTCTTC. The encoded protein is CASSAPRGPYNEQFF.